The 26 T cell receptor beta chains reported below all come from one sample, sequenced in a study of blood T cells in healthy people across ages. A J-beta primer mix and a sample-barcoded 5' primer were used in a second PCR of about 7 to 12 cycles. In TCRdb, the 5' RACE reads were re-called with MiXCR into one record per CDR3 protein. The table lists 700,000 to 850,000 distinct CDR3 sequences, around 34% of them singletons, with 13% in the top ten. Sequenced input: blood. The source of these receptors is a man aged 18-30 years in good health.

This clonotype was seen repeatedly, ten times or more. This chain joins TRBV9 and TRBJ1-2, with D uncertain. The length of the CDR3 is 13 residues. Trimming took 0 bases from V and 10 from J, leaving 13 bases between them. Germline-derived CDR1 and CDR2 are SGDLS and YYNGEE. CDR3 protein: CASSVGDTWYYTF. The DNA for the CDR3 is TGTGCCAGCAGCGTAGGTGATACGTGGTACTACACCTTC.

This clonotype has a count of ten or more. V gene TRBV13 combines with J gene TRBJ2-7; maybe TRBD2 (6 bases). Per the germline V gene, CDR1 is PRHDT and CDR2 is FYEKMQ (reference sequence). The CDR3 spans 13 residues. Between the trimmed V and J ends, which lost 0 bases and 5 bases, there was a span of 8 bases. For the CDR3, the DNA is TGTGCCAGCAGCTTAGGCCGCGGGAACGAGCAGTACTTC. Translated: CASSLGRGNEQYF.

This clonotype was counted between two and nine times. The chain is built from TRBV5-1 and TRBJ1-1; perhaps TRBD1 as D (6 bases). There are 16 residues in the CDR3. V was cut by 0 bases and J by 3 bases, with 15 bases left in between. CDR1 and CDR2 (germline): SGHRS, YFSETQ. The CDR3 spells CASSLDRAMADTEAFF. Here the CDR3 DNA reads TGCGCCAGCAGCTTGGACAGGGCCATGGCGGACACTGAAGCTTTCTTT.

The sample holds many counts of this clonotype. The chain recombines TRBV27 with TRBJ1-4, with D uncertain. Per the germline V gene, CDR1 is MNHEY and CDR2 is SMNVEV (reference sequence). This CDR3 has 13 amino acids. Trimming left V 5 bases short and J 0 bases short, with 4 bases between. The chain's CDR3 is CASSGATNEKLFF. The CDR3 region has the DNA TGTGCCAGCAGTGGCGCAACTAATGAAAAACTGTTTTTT.

The V and J genes are TRBV12-3 or TRBV12-4 and TRBJ2-5; 9 bases align to TRBD1. The CDR3 spans 17 residues. V lost 0 bases, J lost 11 bases, and 16 bases stayed unmatched. The CDR3 spells CASSLAGTGRVGNEQYF. The DNA of the CDR3 is TGTGCCAGCAGTTTAGCCGGGACAGGGAGGGTCGGCAATGAGCAGTACTTC.

Of note for this clonotype: One end of the junction varies from germline; a read error may be responsible. The chain uses TRBV4-3 and TRBJ2-1; 7 bases are shared with TRBD2. The CDR3 is 17 residues long. Germline V gives CDR1 LGHNA, CDR2 YSLEER. This CDR3 reads CASSQDRMDGGYNKQFF. For the CDR3, the DNA is TGCGCCAGCAGCCAAGATCGAATGGACGGGGGGTACAATAAGCAGTTCTTC.

This clonotype was counted only a few times. V is TRBV21-1 and J is TRBJ1-5; TRBD1, the table's D call, lacks a check against the DNA. TRBV21-1 is labeled a pseudogene. This CDR3 comprises 13 residues. The CDR3 loop is CASPRVGKQPQHF. The CDR3 nucleotides are TGTGCCAGCCCCAGGGTTGGAAAGCAGCCCCAGCATTTT.

The genes are TRBV6-1 and TRBJ1-2; D gene ambiguous. Germline loops: CDR1 MNHNS, CDR2 SASEGT. V was shortened by 7 bases and J by 2 bases, with 5 bases between the two germline ends. The length of the CDR3 is 11 residues. CDR3 coding DNA: TGTGCCAGCAACCGGAACTATGGCTACACCTTC. Its protein product is CASNRNYGYTF.

The V and J genes are TRBV4-1 and TRBJ2-7; TRBD2 aligns across 9 bases. CDR1 MGHRA and CDR2 YSYEKL come from the germline V gene. The CDR3 totals 15 residues. Losses at the gene ends were 2 bases for V and 3 bases for J; bases not matched to a gene: 5. The CDR3 DNA is TGCGCCAGCAGCCAAATGGCGGGGGGGGGCTACGAGCAGTACTTC. This gives the protein CASSQMAGGGYEQYF.

V gene TRBV4-3 combines with J gene TRBJ1-1; TRBD1 is a possible D gene (5 bases). CDR3 length: 15 amino acids. V dropped 4 bases and J dropped 1 base, with 13 bases sitting between them. Germline CDR1 and CDR2: LGHNA and YSLEER. The CDR3 here is CASSPGWGRNTEAFF. CDR3 sequence (DNA): TGCGCCAGCAGCCCGGGCTGGGGCCGGAACACTGAAGCTTTCTTT.

The chain has TRBV7-2 and TRBJ1-1; the D is unclear. Trimming took off 5 bases at V and 0 bases at J, with 7 bases between the two ends. Germline CDR1 is SGHTA and CDR2 is FQGNSA. This CDR3 is built from 13 residues. DNA of the CDR3: TGTGCCAGCAGCCCGATGGTGAACACTGAAGCTTTCTTT. Translation gives CASSPMVNTEAFF.

There are a few counts of this clonotype. The rearrangement uses TRBV4-1 and TRBJ1-6; 7 nucleotides agree with TRBD1. Trimming took 3 bases from V and 6 from J; bases not matched to a gene: 8. Germline CDR1 MGHRA, CDR2 YSYEKL. This CDR3 region has 16 residues. CDR3 in DNA: TGCGCCAGCAGCCAGAAGCCCGGACAGGTTAATTCACCCCTCCACTTT. This codes for CASSQKPGQVNSPLHF.

As for this clonotype: This may stem from a read error, because a much larger clone lies one nucleotide away. The rearrangement links TRBV4-2 to TRBJ2-1; 7 bases are shared with TRBD2. The CDR3 consists of 16 residues. Germline loops: CDR1 LGHNA, CDR2 YNFKEQ. The CDR3 DNA sequence: TGTGCCAGCAGCCGAATGGGAGGGCAGACCTACAATGGGCAGTTCTTC. It translates to CASSRMGGQTYNGQFF.

This clonotype came up a few times. The J gene is TRBJ1-2, the V gene TRBV6-5, with no clear D. This CDR3 is 14 amino acids long. Between the trimmed V and J ends, which lost 2 bases and 0 bases, there was a span of 7 bases. Germline V gene lookup returns CDR1 MNHEY and CDR2 SVGAGI. CDR3 residues: CASSYKGANYGYTF. The DNA of the CDR3 is TGTGCCAGCAGTTACAAGGGAGCTAACTATGGCTACACCTTC.

The rearrangement joins TRBV29-1 to TRBJ2-4; D may be TRBD1 (5 bases). The end of the DNA fits TRBJ2-7 better, so the J call may be wrong. The CDR3 covers 12 residues. Germline-derived CDR1 and CDR2 are SQVTM and ANQGSEA. CDR3 in DNA: TGCAGCGTTGACACAGGAACCTACGAGCAGTACTTC. It yields the protein CSVDTGTYEQYF.

This clonotype has more than one count but fewer than ten. This may be a read error, as it is one base from a much larger clone. The CDR3 loop reads CASSFGGAEQFF. DNA of the CDR3: TGTGCCAGCAGTTTCGGGGGGGCTGAGCAGTTCTTC. V usage is TRBV28 and J usage is TRBJ2-1; 8 bases are shared with TRBD2. The CDR3 loop spans 12 amino acids. Per germline, CDR1 MDHEN and CDR2 SYDVKM. J gave up 9 bases and V 3 bases, and 1 base lay outside the gene matches.

The chain joins TRBV4-1 to TRBJ1-1; weak D call: TRBD1 (6 bases). The CDR3 is 13 amino acids. CDR1 and CDR2 from the germline V gene are MGHRA and YSYEKL. Deletions cut 3 bases from V and 7 bases from J, with 12 bases between. CDR3 coding DNA: TGCGCCAGCAGCCACTCCGGGGGCCTTGAAGCTTTCTTT. Translation gives CASSHSGGLEAFF.

The CDR3, as DNA: TGTGCCATCAGTGAGCCCTTCAGCAGGGGGCGAGAAGAACTGTTTTTT. This codes for CAISEPFSRGREELFF. The chain recombines TRBV10-3 with TRBJ1-4, with 8 bases that match TRBD1. Germline CDR1 is ENHRY and CDR2 is SYGVKD. The CDR3 has 16 amino acids. The J segment lost 12 bases and the V segment lost 2 bases, leaving 14 bases of the junction unmatched.

The chain couples TRBV20-1 to TRBJ1-6; 10 positions match TRBD1. From germline, CDR1 is DFQATT and CDR2 SNEGSKA (reference sequence). CDR3 length: 16 residues. Trimming at V came to 5 bases and at J to 7 bases, leaving 11 bases not matched to a gene. Written as DNA, the CDR3 is TGCAGTGCTCTTTCTCCGGGACAGGGGACAAATTCACCCCTCCACTTT. It specifies CSALSPGQGTNSPLHF.

This clonotype has at least ten counts. The chain joins TRBV7-2 to TRBJ2-3; the match to TRBD2 covers 8 bases. This CDR3 region has 14 residues. Trimming at V came to 6 bases and at J to 2 bases, leaving 4 bases not matched to a gene. CDR1 SGHTA and CDR2 FQGNSA come from the germline V gene. This chain's CDR3 is CASSIAGNTDTQYF. In DNA form, the CDR3 reads TGTGCCAGCAGTATAGCGGGGAACACAGATACGCAGTATTTT.

This clonotype was observed a single time. The chain recombines TRBV4-2 with TRBJ2-7; TRBD2 is a possible D gene (5 bases). Per the germline V gene, CDR1 is LGHNA and CDR2 is YNFKEQ. The CDR3 length is 15 residues. The V and J ends lost 2 bases and 6 bases respectively, with 17 bases between them. This CDR3 is CASSQPTSPPSEQYF. The CDR3 DNA reads as TGTGCCAGCAGCCAACCTACTAGTCCCCCCTCCGAGCAGTACTTC.

The chain employs TRBV11-2 and TRBJ2-3; D call uncertain. The CDR3 extends over 12 amino acids. Trimming took 5 bases from V and 2 from J, leaving 5 bases between them. Germline CDR1 and CDR2: SGHAT and FQNNGV. CDR3 in amino acids: CASSRLTDTQYF. The DNA for the CDR3 is TGTGCCAGCAGCCGCCTCACAGATACGCAGTATTTT.

As regards this clonotype: This may be a read error: a much more frequent sequence differs by one nucleotide. The chain uses TRBV6-2 or TRBV6-3 and TRBJ2-1; D call uncertain. The assigned J gene may be wrong: the sequence end matches TRBJ2-7 better. The CDR3 contains 14 residues. Germline-derived CDR1 and CDR2 are MNHEY and SVGEGT. CDR3 bases: TGTGCCAGCAGCCACATACTCTCCTACAATGAGCAGTACTTC. This codes for CASSHILSYNEQYF.

The chain couples TRBV12-3 or TRBV12-4 to TRBJ2-2; 8 bases fit TRBD2. With 11 bases clipped from V and 0 bases from J, the junction kept 11 bases outside the gene matches. This CDR3 is 16 amino acids long. CDR3 loop: CAGSWRGAANTGELFF. The CDR3 region has the DNA TGTGCCGGGAGCTGGCGGGGGGCCGCGAACACCGGGGAGCTGTTTTTT.

Comment on this clonotype: A much larger clone differs by one base, so this may be a read error. The chain links TRBV12-3 or TRBV12-4 to TRBJ2-4, with D perhaps TRBD2 (6 bases). The end of the DNA is better explained by TRBJ2-5, so the J call may be wrong. CDR3 size: 17 residues. The CDR3 nucleotides read TGTGCCAGCAGTTTGATTAGGTCCGAGCGGGCGAGCGAGACCCAGTACTTC. Translating gives CASSLIRSERASETQYF.

This clonotype has only a few counts. The rearrangement links TRBV2 to TRBJ2-3; 10 nucleotides match TRBD1. V shed 5 bases, J shed 5 bases, and the junction held 7 bases outside the gene matches. CDR1 is SNHLY, CDR2 FYNNEI, per germline. The CDR3 length is 15 residues. The CDR3 sequence: CASSRDRGTGDTQYF. The CDR3 region has the DNA TGTGCCAGCAGTAGGGACAGGGGAACGGGAGATACGCAGTATTTT. The variable domain in full, completed from reference TRBV2 and TRBJ2-3, reads EPEVTQTPSHQVTQMGQEVILRCVPISNHLYFYWYRQILGQKVEFLVSFYNNEISEKSEIFDDQFSVERPDGSNFTLKIRSTKLEDSAMYFCASSRDRGTGDTQYFGPGTRLTVL.